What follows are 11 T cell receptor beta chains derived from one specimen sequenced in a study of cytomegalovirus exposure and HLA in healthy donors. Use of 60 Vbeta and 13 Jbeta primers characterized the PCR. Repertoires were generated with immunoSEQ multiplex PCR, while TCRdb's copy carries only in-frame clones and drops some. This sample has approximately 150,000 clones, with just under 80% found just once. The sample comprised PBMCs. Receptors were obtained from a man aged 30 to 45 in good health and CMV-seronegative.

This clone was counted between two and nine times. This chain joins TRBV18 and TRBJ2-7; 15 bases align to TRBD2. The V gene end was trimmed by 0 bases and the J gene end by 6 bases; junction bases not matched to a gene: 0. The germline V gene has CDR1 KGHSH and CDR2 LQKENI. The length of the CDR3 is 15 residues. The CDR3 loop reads CASSPPGLAGGEQYF. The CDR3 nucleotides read TGTGCCAGCTCACCACCGGGACTAGCGGGAGGCGAGCAGTACTTC.

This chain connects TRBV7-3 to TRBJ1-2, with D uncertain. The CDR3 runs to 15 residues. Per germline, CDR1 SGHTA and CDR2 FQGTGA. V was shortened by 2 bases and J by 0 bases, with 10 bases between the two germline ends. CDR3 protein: CASSLSANSNYGYTF. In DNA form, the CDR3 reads TGTGCCAGCAGCTTATCCGCTAACTCTAACTATGGCTACACCTTC.

CDR3 DNA: TGTGCCAGCAGTTACTCCAACAGGGTTGGAGGAAACACCATATATTTT. Translated, it gives CASSYSNRVGGNTIYF. The genes are TRBV6-5 and TRBJ1-3; D possibly corresponds to TRBD1 (6 bases). CDR1 is MNHEY, CDR2 SVGAGI, per germline. Trimming took 0 bases from V and 4 from J, leaving 13 bases between them. The CDR3 runs 16 residues.

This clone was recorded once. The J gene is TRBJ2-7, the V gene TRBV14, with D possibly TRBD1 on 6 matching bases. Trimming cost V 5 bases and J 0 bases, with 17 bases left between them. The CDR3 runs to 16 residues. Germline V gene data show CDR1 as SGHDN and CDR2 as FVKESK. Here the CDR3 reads CASSSTYRESSYEQYF. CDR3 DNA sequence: TGTGCCAGCAGCTCCACCTACAGGGAGAGCTCCTACGAGCAGTACTTC. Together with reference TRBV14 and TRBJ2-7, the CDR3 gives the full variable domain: EAGVTQFPSHSVIEKGQTVTLRCDPISGHDNLYWYRRVMGKEIKFLLHFVKESKQDESGMPNNRFLAERTGGTYSTLKVQPAELEDSGVYFCASSSTYRESSYEQYFGPGTRLTVT.

The CDR3 loop is CAWSTGTGVNEQFF. DNA for the CDR3: TGTGCCTGGAGTACCGGGACAGGGGTCAATGAGCAGTTCTTC. This chain connects TRBV30 to TRBJ2-1, with 10 bases identical to TRBD1. V trimming: 2 bases; J trimming: 6 bases; junction bases outside the gene matches: 4. This CDR3 comprises 14 residues. Germline assignment: CDR1 GTSNPN and CDR2 SVGIG (reference sequence).

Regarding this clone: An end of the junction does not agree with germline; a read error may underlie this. This CDR3 reads CASSLAGTSGGDEQFF. In DNA form, the CDR3 reads TGTGCCAGCAGCCTAGCGGGGACTAGCGGGGGCGATGAGCAGTTCTTC. The rearrangement joins TRBV7-9 to TRBJ2-1, with 14 nucleotides matching TRBD2. The CDR3 sequence is 16 residues long. From germline, CDR1 is SEHNR and CDR2 FQNEAQ (reference sequence).

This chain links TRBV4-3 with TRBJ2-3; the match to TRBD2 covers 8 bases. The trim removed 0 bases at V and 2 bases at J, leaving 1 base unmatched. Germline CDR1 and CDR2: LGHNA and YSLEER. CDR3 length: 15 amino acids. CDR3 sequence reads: CASSQELADTDTQYF. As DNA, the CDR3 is TGCGCCAGCAGCCAAGAACTAGCGGACACAGATACGCAGTATTTT.

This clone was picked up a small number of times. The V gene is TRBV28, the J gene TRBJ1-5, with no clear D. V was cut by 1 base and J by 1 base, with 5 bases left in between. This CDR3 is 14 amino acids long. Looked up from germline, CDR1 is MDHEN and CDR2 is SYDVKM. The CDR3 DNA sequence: TGTGCCAGCAGTTTATTGGAGAGCAATCAGCCCCAGCATTTT. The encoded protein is CASSLLESNQPQHF.

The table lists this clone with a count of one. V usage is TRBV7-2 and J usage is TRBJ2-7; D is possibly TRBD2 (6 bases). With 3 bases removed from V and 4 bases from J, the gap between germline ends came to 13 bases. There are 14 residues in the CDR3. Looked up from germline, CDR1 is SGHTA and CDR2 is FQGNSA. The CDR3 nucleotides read TGTGCCAGCAGCTTGGAAACTAGCTTGTACGAGCAGTACTTC. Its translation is CASSLETSLYEQYF.

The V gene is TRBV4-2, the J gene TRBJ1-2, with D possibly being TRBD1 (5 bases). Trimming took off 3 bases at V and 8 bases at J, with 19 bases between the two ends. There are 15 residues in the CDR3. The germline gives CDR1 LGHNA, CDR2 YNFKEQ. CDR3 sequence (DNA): TGTGCCAGCAGCCAGGTCCCCTTAGGGGCGGGAGGCTACACCTTC. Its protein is CASSQVPLGAGGYTF.

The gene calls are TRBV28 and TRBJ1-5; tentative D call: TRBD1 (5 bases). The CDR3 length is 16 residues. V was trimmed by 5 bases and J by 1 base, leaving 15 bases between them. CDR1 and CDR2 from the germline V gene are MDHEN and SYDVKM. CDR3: CASSDPSRGSNQPQHF. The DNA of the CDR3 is TGTGCCAGCAGTGACCCGTCCCGGGGGAGCAATCAGCCCCAGCATTTT.